The clone carrying this TCR beta chain turned up a few times. Only in-frame clones appear in the TCRdb table, and some are missing; sequencing was by immunoSEQ multiplex PCR. The repertoire holds around 68,000 clones, under 85% seen once, with around 14% in the top ten. The data were taken from a study of control samples from healthy donors and cancer patients. The CDR3 totals 13 residues. Germline V gives CDR1 SGHAT, CDR2 FQDESV (reference sequence). Trimming cost V 8 bases and J 2 bases; bases outside gene matches: 4. Sequencing used blood. This rearrangement joins TRBV11-1 to TRBJ2-5, with TRBD1 matching over 8 bases. The source of this sequence is a man aged 55 to 70 in good health. The CDR3 reads CASRRTGQETQYF. CDR3 DNA sequence: TGTGCCAGCCGACGGACAGGGCAAGAGACCCAGTACTTC.